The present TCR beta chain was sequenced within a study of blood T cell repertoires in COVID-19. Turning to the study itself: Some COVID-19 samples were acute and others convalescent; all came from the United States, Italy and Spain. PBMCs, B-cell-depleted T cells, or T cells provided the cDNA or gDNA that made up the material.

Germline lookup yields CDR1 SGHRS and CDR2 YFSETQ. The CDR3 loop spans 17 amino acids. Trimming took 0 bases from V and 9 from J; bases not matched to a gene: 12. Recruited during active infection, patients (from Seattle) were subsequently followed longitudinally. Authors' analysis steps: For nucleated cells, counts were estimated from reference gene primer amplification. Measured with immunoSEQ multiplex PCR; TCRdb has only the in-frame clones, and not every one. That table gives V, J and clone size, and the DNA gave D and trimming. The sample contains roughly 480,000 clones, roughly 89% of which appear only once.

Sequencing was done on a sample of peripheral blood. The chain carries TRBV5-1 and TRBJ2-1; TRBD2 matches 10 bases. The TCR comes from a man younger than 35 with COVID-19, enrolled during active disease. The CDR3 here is CASSLDGLSGGNGEQFF. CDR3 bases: TGCGCCAGCAGCTTGGACGGACTTAGCGGGGGGAACGGTGAGCAGTTCTTC.